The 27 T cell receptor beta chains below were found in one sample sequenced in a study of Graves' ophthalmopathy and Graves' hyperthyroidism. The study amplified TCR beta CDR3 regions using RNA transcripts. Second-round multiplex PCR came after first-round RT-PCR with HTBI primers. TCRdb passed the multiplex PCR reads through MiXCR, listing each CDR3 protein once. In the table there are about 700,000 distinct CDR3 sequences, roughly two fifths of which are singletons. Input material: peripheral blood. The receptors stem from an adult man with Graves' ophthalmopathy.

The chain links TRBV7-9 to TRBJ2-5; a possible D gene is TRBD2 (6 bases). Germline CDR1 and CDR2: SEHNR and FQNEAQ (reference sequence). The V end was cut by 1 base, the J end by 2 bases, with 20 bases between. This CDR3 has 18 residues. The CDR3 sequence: CASSLVGGKTILQETQYF. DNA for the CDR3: TGTGCCAGCAGCTTAGTTGGGGGGAAAACAATTTTACAAGAGACCCAGTACTTC.

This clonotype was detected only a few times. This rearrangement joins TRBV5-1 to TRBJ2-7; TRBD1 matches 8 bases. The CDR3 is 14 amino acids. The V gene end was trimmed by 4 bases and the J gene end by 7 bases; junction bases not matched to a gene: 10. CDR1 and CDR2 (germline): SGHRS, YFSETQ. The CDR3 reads CASSRFGQGQEQYF. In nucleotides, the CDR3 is TGCGCCAGCAGCCGGTTCGGACAGGGTCAAGAGCAGTACTTC.

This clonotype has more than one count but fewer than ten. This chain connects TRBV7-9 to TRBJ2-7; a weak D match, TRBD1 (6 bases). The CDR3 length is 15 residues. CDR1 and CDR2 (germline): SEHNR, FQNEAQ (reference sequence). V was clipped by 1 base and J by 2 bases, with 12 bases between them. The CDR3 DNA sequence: TGTGCCAGCAGCTTAGAGTCAGGGGCCCCCTACGAGCAGTACTTC. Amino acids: CASSLESGAPYEQYF.

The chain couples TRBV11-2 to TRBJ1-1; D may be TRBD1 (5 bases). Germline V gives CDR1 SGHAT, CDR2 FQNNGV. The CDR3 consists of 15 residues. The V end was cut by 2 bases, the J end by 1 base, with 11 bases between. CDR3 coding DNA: TGTGCCAGCAGCTTATCGACAGCTCCGAACACTGAAGCTTTCTTT. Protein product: CASSLSTAPNTEAFF.

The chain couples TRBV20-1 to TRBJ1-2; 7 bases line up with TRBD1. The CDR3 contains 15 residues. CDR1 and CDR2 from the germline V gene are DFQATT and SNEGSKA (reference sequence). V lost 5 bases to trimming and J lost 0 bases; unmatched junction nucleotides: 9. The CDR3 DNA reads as TGCAGTGCTCCGCGGCCCGGGACAGCTAACTATGGCTACACCTTC. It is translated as CSAPRPGTANYGYTF.

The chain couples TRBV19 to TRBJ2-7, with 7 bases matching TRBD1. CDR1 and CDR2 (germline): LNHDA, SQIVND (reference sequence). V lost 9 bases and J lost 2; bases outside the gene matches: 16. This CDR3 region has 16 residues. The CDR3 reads CASSLGRTGPPYEQYF. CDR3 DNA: TGTGCCAGCAGCTTAGGCAGGACAGGTCCCCCCTACGAGCAGTACTTC.

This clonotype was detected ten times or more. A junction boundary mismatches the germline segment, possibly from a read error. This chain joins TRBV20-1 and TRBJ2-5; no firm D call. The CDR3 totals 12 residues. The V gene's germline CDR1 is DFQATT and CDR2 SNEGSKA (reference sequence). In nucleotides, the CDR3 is TGCAGTGCTAGAGTAGAAAAAGATACCCAGTACTTC. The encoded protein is CSARVEKDTQYF.

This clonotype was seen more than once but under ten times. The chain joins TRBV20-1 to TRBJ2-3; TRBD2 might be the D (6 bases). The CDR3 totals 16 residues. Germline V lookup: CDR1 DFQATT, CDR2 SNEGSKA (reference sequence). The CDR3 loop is CSADDWRGPSTDTQYF. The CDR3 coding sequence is TGCAGCGCTGATGACTGGCGGGGCCCTAGCACAGATACGCAGTATTTT.

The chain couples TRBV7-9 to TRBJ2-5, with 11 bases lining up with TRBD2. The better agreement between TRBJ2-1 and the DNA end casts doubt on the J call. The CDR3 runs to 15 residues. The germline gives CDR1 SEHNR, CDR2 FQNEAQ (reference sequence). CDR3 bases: TGTGCCAGCAGCCCTAATAGCGGGAGGGCCACTGAGCAGTTCTTC. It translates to CASSPNSGRATEQFF.

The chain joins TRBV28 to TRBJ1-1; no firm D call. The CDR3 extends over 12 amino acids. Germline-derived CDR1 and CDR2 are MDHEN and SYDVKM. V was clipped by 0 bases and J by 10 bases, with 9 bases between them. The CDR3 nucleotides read TGTGCCAGCAGTTTATGGGCAGAAGGAGCTTTCTTT. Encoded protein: CASSLWAEGAFF.

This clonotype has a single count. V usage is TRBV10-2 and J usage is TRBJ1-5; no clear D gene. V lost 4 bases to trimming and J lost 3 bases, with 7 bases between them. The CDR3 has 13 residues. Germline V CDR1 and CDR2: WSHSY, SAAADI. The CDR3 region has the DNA TGCGCCAGCAGTGGTACTACCAATCAGCCCCAGCATTTT. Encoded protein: CASSGTTNQPQHF.

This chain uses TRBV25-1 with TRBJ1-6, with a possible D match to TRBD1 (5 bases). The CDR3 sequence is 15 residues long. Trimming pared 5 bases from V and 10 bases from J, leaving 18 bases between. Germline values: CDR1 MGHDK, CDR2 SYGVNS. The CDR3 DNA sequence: TGTGCCAGCAGTATAACAGGAGTGCCAGGGTCACCCCTCCACTTT. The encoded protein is CASSITGVPGSPLHF. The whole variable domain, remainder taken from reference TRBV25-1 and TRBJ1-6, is EADIYQTPRYLVIGTGKKITLECSQTMGHDKMYWYQQDPGMELHLIHYSYGVNSTEKGDLSSESTVSRIRTEHFPLTLESARPSHTSQYLCASSITGVPGSPLHFGNGTRLTVT.

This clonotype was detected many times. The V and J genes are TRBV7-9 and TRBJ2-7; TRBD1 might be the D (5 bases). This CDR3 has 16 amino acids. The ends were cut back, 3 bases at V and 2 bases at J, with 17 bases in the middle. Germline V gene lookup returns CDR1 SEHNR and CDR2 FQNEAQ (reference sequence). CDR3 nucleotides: TGTGCCAGCAGCTTCGGCGAGACAGACCTTACCTACGAGCAGTACTTC. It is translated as CASSFGETDLTYEQYF. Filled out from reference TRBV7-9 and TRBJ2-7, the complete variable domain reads DTGVSQNPRHKITKRGQNVTFRCDPISEHNRLYWYRQTLGQGPEFLTYFQNEAQLEKSRLLSDRFSAERPKGSFSTLEIQRTEQGDSAMYLCASSFGETDLTYEQYFGPGTRLTVT.

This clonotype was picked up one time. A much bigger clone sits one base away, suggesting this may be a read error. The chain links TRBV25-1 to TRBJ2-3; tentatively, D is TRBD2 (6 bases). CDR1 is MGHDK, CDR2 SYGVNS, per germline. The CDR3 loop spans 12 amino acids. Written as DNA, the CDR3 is TGTGCCGGCAGGGAGGGCACAGATACGCAGTATTTT. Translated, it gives CAGREGTDTQYF.

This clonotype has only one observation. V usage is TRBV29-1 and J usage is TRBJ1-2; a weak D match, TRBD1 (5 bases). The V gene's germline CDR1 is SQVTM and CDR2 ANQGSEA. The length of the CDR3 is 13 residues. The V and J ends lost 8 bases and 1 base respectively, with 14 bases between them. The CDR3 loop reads CSSQLGGNYGYTF. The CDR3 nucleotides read TGCAGCAGCCAACTTGGGGGTAACTATGGCTACACCTTC.

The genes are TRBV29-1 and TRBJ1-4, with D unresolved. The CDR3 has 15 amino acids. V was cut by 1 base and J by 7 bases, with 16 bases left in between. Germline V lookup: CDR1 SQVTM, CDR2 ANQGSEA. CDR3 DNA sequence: TGCAGCGTTGAAGGGGCTGGATACGTGGGTGAAAAACTGTTTTTT. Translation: CSVEGAGYVGEKLFF.

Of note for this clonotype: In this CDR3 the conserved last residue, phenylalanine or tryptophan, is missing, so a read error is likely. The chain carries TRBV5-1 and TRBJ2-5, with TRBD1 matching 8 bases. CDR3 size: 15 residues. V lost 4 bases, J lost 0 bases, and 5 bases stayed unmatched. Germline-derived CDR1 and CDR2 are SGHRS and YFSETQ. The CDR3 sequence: CASSPGDRYQETQYV. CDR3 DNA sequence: TGCGCCAGCAGCCCAGGGGACAGGTACCAAGAGACCCAGTACGTC.

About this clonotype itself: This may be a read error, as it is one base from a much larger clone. The CDR3 DNA sequence: TGTGCCAGCAGTGATCCCGGACAGGCTCCAGGCGAGCAGTACTTC. Translated: CASSDPGQAPGEQYF. The chain uses TRBV24-1 and TRBJ2-7; TRBD1 agrees at 7 bases. The V gene's germline CDR1 is KGHDR and CDR2 SFDVKD. CDR3 length: 15 residues.

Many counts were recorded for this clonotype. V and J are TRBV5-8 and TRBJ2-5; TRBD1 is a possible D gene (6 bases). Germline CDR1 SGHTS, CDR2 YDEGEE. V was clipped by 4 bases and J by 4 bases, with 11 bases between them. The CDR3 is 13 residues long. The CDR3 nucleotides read TGTGCCAGCAGCGATGACAGGATAGAGACCCAGTACTTC. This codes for CASSDDRIETQYF. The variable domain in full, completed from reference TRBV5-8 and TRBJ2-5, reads EAGVTQSPTHLIKTRGQQATLRCSPISGHTSVYWYQQALGLGLQFLLWYDEGEERNRGNFPPRFSGRQFPNYSSELNVNALELEDSALYLCASSDDRIETQYFGPGTRLLVL.

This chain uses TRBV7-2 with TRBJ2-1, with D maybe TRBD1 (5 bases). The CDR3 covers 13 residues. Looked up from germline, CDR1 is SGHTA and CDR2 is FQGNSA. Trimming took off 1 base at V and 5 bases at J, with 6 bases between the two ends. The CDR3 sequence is CASSLVGDNEQFF. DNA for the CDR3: TGTGCCAGCAGCTTAGTAGGGGACAATGAGCAGTTCTTC. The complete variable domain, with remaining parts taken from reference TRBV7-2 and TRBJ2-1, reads GAGVSQSPSNKVTEKGKDVELRCDPISGHTALYWYRQSLGQGLEFLIYFQGNSAPDKSGLPSDRFSAERTGGSVSTLTIQRTQQEDSAVYLCASSLVGDNEQFFGPGTRLTVL.

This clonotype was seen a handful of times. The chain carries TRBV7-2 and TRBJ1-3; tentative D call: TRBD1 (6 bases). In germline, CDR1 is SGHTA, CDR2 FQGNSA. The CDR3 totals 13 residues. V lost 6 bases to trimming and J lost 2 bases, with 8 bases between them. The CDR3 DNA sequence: TGTGCCAGCAGGAGGGGGGCTGGAAACACCATATATTTT. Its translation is CASRRGAGNTIYF.

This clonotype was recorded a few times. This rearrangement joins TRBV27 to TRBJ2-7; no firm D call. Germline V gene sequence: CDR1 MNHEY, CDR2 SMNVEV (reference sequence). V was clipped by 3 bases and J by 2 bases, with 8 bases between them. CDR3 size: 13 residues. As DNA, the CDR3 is TGTGCCAGCAGTTTGCTCCCCACCTACGAGCAGTACTTC. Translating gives CASSLLPTYEQYF.

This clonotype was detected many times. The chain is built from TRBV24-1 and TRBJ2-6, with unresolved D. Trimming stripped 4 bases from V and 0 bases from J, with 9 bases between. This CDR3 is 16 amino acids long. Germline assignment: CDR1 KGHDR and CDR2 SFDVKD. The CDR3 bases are TGTGCCACCAGTGACCCCCAGAGCTCTGGGGCCAACGTCCTGACTTTC. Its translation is CATSDPQSSGANVLTF.

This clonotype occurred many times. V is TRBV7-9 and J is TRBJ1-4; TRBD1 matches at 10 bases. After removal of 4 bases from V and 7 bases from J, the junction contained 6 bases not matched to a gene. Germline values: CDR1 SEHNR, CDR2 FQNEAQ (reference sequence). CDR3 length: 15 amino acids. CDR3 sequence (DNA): TGTGCCAGCAGCTCATGGCGGACAGGGGGTGAAAAACTGTTTTTT. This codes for CASSSWRTGGEKLFF.

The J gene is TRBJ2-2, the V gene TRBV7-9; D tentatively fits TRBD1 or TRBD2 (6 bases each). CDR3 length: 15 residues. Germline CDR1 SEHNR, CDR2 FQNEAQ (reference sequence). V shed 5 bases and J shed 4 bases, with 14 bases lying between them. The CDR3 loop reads CASSPSGEVTGELFF. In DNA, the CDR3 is TGTGCCAGCAGCCCTTCAGGGGAGGTCACCGGGGAGCTGTTTTTT.

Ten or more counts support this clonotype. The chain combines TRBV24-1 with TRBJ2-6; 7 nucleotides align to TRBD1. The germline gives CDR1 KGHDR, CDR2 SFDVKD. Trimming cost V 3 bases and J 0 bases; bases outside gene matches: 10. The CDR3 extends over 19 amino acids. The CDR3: CATSDAKQGSVSGANVLTF. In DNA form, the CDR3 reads TGTGCCACCAGTGATGCAAAACAGGGGTCCGTCTCTGGGGCCAACGTCCTGACTTTC.

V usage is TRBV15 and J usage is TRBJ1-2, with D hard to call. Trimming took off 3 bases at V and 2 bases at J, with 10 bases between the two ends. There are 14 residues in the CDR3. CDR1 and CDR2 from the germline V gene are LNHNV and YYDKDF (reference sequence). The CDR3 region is CATSSFFLNYGYTF. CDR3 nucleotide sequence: TGTGCCACCAGCAGCTTTTTTCTGAACTATGGCTACACCTTC.